The present TCR beta chain was sequenced within a study of OX40 agonist ivuxolimab in advanced cancers. Study results and caveats: In the 0.1-3.0 mg/kg groups, partial responders showed among the lowest expansion. At 0.1 to 3.0 mg/kg and by week 6, CD4+ and CD8+ T cells in the blood had expanded clonally.

Data came from immunoSEQ multiplex PCR; TCRdb stores just in-frame clones and leaves some out. This sample has 80,000 to 85,000 clones; around 84% occur once, and the top ten carry 6% to 8%. V shed 7 bases, J shed 1 base, and the junction held 8 bases outside the gene matches. Germline CDR1 and CDR2: SEHNR and FQNEAQ (reference sequence). The CDR3 extends over 16 amino acids. With regard to this clone: Its target is unknown.

The V gene is TRBV7-9, the J gene TRBJ2-2, with 8 nucleotides matching TRBD1. This receptor was taken from an adult with an advanced solid tumor such as melanoma, head and neck, liver or kidney cancer. The sample here was CD4+ or CD8+ T cells sorted from blood, taken in a trial of the OX40 agonist ivuxolimab. The CDR3, as DNA: TGTGCCAGCATACTCGTGGGGACAGGGAACACCGGGGAGCTGTTTTTT. Translated, it gives CASILVGTGNTGELFF. The full variable domain, with the rest looked up from reference TRBV7-9 and TRBJ2-2, is DTGVSQNPRHKITKRGQNVTFRCDPISEHNRLYWYRQTLGQGPEFLTYFQNEAQLEKSRLLSDRFSAERPKGSFSTLEIQRTEQGDSAMYLCASILVGTGNTGELFFGEGSRLTVL.